This TCR beta chain was sequenced for a study of memory CD4+ T cells and cytomegalovirus serostatus. The protocol was immunoSEQ multiplex PCR, while the TCRdb copy is restricted to in-frame clones and leaves out a portion. The table has around 53,000 clones, over 60% seen once. This clone has just a few counts. Its antigen remains unidentified. The sort gate was single viable CD3+CD4+CD8-CD45RO+ cells for memory CD4+ T cells. Whole-study findings and limits: CD4+ memory repertoires contained about 40% of the roughly 160 reported CMV TCRbeta sequences. CMV serostatus prediction reached median AUC roughly 0.95, or 0.91 with US-trained model.

This receptor was taken from an adult in good health and CMV-seropositive. The sequenced material came from memory CD4+ T cells from blood.

Here the CDR3 reads CASSKDGYVTGGEQYF. The CDR3 nucleotides read TGTGCCAGCAGCAAGGACGGATATGTGACAGGGGGCGAGCAGTACTTC. The chain joins TRBV5-6 to TRBJ2-7; TRBD1 matches 9 bases. This CDR3 is built from 16 residues. V gave up 4 bases and J gave up 6 bases; unmatched junction bases: 14. Germline V lookup: CDR1 SGHDT, CDR2 YYEEEE.